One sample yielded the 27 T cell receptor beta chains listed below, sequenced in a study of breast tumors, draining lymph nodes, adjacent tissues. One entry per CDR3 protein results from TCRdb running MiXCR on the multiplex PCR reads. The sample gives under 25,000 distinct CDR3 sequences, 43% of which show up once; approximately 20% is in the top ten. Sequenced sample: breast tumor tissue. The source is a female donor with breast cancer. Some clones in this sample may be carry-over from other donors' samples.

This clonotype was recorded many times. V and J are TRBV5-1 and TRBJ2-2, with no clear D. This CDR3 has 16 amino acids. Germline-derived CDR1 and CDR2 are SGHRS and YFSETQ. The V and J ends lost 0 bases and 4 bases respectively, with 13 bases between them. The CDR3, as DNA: TGCGCCAGCAGCTTGGCCGAGTTGACGGCCACCGGGGAGCTGTTTTTT. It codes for CASSLAELTATGELFF.

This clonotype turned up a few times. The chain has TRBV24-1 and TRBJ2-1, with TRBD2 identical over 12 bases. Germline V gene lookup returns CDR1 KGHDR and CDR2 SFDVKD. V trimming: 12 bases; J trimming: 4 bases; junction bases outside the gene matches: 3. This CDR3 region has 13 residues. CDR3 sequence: CAPTSGGYNEQFF. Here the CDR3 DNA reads TGTGCCCCGACTAGCGGGGGTTACAATGAGCAGTTCTTC.

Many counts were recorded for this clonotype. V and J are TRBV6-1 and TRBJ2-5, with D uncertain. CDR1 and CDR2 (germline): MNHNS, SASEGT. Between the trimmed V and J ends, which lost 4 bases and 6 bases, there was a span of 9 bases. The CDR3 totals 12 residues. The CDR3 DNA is TGTGCCAGCAGTGTCAGTGCACAGACCCAGTACTTC. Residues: CASSVSAQTQYF.

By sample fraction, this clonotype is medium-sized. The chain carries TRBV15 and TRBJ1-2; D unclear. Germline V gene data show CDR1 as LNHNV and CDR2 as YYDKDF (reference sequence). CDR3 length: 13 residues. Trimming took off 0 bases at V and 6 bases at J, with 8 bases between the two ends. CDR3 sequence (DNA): TGTGCCACCAGCAGAGAACACCGACATGGCTACACCTTC. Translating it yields CATSREHRHGYTF.

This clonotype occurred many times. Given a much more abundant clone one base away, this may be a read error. CDR3 bases: TGTGCCAGCAGTCCAGCGGTAAAGGAGCAGTTCTTC. Protein product: CASSPAVKEQFF. The rearrangement links TRBV6-5 to TRBJ2-1; possible D gene TRBD2, 5 bases. Trimming stripped 5 bases from V and 10 bases from J, with 12 bases between. Germline V gene sequence: CDR1 MNHEY, CDR2 SVGAGI. The CDR3 sequence is 12 residues long.

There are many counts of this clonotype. The CDR3 here is CASRGENTGELFF. The DNA of the CDR3 is TGTGCCAGCAGGGGCGAGAACACCGGGGAGCTGTTTTTT. The V gene is TRBV2, the J gene TRBJ2-2; D is undetermined. Germline V gene sequence: CDR1 SNHLY, CDR2 FYNNEI. The V end was cut by 6 bases, the J end by 1 base, with 6 bases between. The CDR3 consists of 13 residues.

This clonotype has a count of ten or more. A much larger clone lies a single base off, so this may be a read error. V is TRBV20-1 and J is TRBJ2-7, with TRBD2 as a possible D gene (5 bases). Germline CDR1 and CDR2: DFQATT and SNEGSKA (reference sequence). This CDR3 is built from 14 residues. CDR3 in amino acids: CSASRGPTSSEQYF. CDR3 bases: TGCAGTGCTAGTCGGGGTCCTACCTCCTCCGAGCAGTACTTC.

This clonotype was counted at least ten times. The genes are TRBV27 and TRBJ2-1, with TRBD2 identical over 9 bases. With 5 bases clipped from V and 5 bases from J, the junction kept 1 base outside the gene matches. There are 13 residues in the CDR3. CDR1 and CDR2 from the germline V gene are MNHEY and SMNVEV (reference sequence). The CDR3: CASSRLADNEQFF. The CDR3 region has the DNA TGTGCCAGCAGTCGACTAGCGGACAATGAGCAGTTCTTC.

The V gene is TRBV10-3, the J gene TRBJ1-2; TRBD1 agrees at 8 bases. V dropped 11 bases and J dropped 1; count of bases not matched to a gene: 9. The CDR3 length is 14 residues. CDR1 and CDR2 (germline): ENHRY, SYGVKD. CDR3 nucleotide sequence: TGTGCCGCCACCGACAGGGGAGGTAACTATGGCTACACCTTC. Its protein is CAATDRGGNYGYTF.

The CDR3 loop reads CSARRTGGDQPQHF. The CDR3 DNA is TGCAGTGCCAGAAGGACAGGGGGGGATCAGCCCCAGCATTTT. The genes are TRBV20-1 and TRBJ1-5; 10 bases align to TRBD1. The CDR3 spans 14 residues. In germline, CDR1 is DFQATT, CDR2 SNEGSKA (reference sequence). Trimming at V came to 6 bases and at J to 5 bases, leaving 7 bases not matched to a gene.

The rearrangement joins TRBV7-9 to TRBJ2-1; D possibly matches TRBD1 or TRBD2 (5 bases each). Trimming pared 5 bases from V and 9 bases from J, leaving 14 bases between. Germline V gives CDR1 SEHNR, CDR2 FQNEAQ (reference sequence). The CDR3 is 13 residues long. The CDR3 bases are TGTGCCAGCAGCCGCGGTAGGGACGGTGAGCAGTTCTTC. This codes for CASSRGRDGEQFF.

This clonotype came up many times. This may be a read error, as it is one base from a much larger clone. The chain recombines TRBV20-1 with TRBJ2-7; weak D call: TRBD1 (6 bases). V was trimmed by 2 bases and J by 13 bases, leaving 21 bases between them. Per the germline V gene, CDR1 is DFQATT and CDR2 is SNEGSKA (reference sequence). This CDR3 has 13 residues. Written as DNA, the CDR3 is TGCAGTGCTAGAACCCCCGGGACAAACCCGCAATACTTC. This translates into CSARTPGTNPQYF.

DNA for the CDR3: TGTGCCAGCAGCCAAGGATTTGCGGTGAGGGAGACCCAGTACTTC. Its translation: CASSQGFAVRETQYF. The V and J genes are TRBV5-5 and TRBJ2-5; no definite D call. The CDR3 covers 15 residues. Germline V gene data show CDR1 as SGHKS and CDR2 as YYEKEE (reference sequence). The V gene lost 4 bases and the J gene lost 5 bases, with 18 bases spanning the gap.

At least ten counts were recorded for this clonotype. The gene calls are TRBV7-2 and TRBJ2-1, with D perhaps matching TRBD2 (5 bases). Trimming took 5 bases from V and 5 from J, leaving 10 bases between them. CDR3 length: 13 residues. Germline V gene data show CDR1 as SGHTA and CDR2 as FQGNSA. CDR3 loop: CASSTFGDNEQFF. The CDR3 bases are TGTGCCAGCAGCACCTTCGGGGACAATGAGCAGTTCTTC.

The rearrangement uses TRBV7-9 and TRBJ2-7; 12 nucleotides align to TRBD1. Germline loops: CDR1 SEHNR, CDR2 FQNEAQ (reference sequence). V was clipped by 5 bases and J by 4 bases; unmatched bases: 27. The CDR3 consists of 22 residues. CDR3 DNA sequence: TGTGCCAGCAGCCCAGGACTAGCTAATACGAACACCGGGACAGGGGGCTGGTACGAGCAGTACTTC. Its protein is CASSPGLANTNTGTGGWYEQYF.

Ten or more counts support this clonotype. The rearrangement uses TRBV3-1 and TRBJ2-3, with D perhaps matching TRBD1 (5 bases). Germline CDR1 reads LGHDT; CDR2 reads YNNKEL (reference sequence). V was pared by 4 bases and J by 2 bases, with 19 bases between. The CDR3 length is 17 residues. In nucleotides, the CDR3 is TGTGCCAGCAGCCCCATCTCGCAGGGCTTGTCCACAGATACGCAGTATTTT. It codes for CASSPISQGLSTDTQYF.

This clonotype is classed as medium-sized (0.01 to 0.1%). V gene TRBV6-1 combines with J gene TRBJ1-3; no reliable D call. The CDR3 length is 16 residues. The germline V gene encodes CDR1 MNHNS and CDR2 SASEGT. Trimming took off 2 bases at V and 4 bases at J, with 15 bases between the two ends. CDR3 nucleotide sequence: TGTGCCAGCAGTGAACGGCGGAACAATTGGGGAAACACCATATATTTT. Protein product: CASSERRNNWGNTIYF.

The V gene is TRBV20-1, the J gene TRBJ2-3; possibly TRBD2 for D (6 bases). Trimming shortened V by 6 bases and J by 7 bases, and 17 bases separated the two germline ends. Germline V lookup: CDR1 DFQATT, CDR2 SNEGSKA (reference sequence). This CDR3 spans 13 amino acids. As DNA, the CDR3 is TGCAGTGCCCCCGGGGCGGGATTGAATACGCAGTATTTT. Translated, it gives CSAPGAGLNTQYF.

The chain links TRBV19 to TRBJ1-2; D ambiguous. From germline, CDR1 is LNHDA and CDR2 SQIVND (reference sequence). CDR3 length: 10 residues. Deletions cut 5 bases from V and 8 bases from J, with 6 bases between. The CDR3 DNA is TGTGCCAGTAGTCCTCGGGGCTACACCTTC. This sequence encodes CASSPRGYTF.

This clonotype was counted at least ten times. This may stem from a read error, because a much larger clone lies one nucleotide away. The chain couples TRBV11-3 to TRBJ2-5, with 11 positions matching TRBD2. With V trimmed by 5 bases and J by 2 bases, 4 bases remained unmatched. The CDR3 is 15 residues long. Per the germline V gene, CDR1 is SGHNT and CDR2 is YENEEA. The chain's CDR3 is CASSPGLAAQETQYF. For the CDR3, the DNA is TGTGCCAGCAGCCCGGGACTAGCGGCACAAGAGACCCAGTACTTC.

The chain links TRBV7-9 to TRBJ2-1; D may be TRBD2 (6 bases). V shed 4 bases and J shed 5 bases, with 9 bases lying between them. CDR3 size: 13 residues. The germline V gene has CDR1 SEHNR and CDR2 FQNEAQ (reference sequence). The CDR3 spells CASSSRGNNEQFF. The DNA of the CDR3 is TGTGCCAGCAGCTCCCGGGGGAACAATGAGCAGTTCTTC.

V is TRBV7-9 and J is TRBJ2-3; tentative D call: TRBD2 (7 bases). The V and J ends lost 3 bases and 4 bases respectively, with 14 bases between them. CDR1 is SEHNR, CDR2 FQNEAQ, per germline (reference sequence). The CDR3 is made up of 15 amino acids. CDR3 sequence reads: CASSFRGGGADTQYF. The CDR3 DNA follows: TGTGCCAGCAGCTTTAGAGGGGGGGGAGCAGATACGCAGTATTTT.

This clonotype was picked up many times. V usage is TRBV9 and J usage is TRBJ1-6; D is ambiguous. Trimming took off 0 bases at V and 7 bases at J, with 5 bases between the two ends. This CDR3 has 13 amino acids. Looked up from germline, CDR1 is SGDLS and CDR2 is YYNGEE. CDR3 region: CASSVDRNSPLHF. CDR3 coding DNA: TGTGCCAGCAGCGTAGATCGGAATTCACCCCTCCACTTT. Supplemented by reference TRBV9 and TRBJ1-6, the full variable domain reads DSGVTQTPKHLITATGQRVTLRCSPRSGDLSVYWYQQSLDQGLQFLIQYYNGEERAKGNILERFSAQQFPDLHSELNLSSLELGDSALYFCASSVDRNSPLHFGNGTRLTVT.

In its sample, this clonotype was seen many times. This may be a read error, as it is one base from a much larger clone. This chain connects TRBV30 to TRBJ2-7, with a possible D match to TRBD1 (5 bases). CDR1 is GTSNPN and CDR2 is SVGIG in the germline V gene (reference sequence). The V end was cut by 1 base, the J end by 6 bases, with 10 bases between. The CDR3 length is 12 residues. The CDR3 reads CAWSAGRGEQYF. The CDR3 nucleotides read TGTGCCTGGAGTGCAGGAAGGGGCGAGCAGTACTTC. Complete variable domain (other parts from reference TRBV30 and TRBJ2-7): SQTIHQWPATLVQPVGSPLSLECTVEGTSNPNLYWYRQAAGRGLQLLFYSVGIGQISSEVPQNLSASRPQDRQFILSSKKLLLSDSGFYLCAWSAGRGEQYFGPGTRLTVT.

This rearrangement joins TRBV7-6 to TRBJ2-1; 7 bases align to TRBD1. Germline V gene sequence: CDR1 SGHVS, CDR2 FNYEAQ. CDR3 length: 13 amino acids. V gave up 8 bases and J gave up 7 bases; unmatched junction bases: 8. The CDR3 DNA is TGTGCCAGCCGGGGACAGTCAGGGAATGAGCAGTTCTTC. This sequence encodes CASRGQSGNEQFF.

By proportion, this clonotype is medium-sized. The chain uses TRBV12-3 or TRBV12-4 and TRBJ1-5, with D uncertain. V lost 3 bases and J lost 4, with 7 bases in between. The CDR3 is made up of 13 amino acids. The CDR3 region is CASSFRENQPQHF. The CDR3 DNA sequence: TGTGCCAGCAGTTTTCGGGAGAATCAGCCCCAGCATTTT.

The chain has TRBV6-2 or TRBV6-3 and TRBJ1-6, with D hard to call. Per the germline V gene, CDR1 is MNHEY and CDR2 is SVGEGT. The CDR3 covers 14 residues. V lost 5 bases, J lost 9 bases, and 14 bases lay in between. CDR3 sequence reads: CASSPQESGSPLHF. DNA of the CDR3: TGTGCCAGCAGTCCCCAGGAGAGTGGTTCACCCCTCCACTTT.